The next 20 T cell receptor beta chains were all read from a single sample in a study of Ad26.COV2.S vaccination and SARS-CoV-2 variants. Sequenced by immunoSEQ multiplex PCR; TCRdb stores in-frame clones only, minus some. The table shows around 400,000 clones, with 89% occurring only once. The treatment denotes: about 20 received Ad26.COV2.S at low or high dose, single or two shots; several received placebo; per-sample allocation not given. After the first vaccine or placebo injection, samples were drawn on day 63. The source material was peripheral blood, sampled in a trial of Ad26.COV2.S vaccine versus placebo. The receptors come from a person between 18 and 60 years old who received the Ad26.COV2.S COVID-19 vaccine or a placebo.

This chain uses TRBV7-2 with TRBJ2-7, with TRBD2 matching over 8 bases. This CDR3 region has 14 residues. The germline V gene has CDR1 SGHTA and CDR2 FQGNSA. V was clipped by 5 bases and J by 6 bases; unmatched bases: 9. The CDR3 protein is CASSHGAGVAEQYF. CDR3 nucleotides: TGTGCCAGCAGCCACGGAGCGGGAGTAGCCGAGCAGTACTTC.

The chain has TRBV6-5 and TRBJ2-7; TRBD2 might be the D (6 bases). CDR3 length: 16 amino acids. The V gene's germline CDR1 is MNHEY and CDR2 SVGAGI. V lost 2 bases and J 3 bases, leaving 17 bases between the germline ends. This CDR3 reads CASSYGSGEGSYEQYF. The CDR3 nucleotides read TGTGCCAGCAGTTACGGCTCGGGAGAGGGTAGCTACGAGCAGTACTTC.

The chain employs TRBV18 and TRBJ2-5, with D unclear. Germline CDR1 and CDR2: KGHSH and LQKENI. The CDR3 is 18 residues long. Deletions cut 3 bases from V and 1 base from J, with 21 bases between. The CDR3 protein is CASSPPRGATSIQETQYF. CDR3 bases: TGTGCCAGCTCACCGCCCCGCGGAGCCACGTCGATCCAAGAGACCCAGTACTTC.

For this clone: The sample carries other DNA sequences with the same CDR3. The chain carries TRBV28 and TRBJ1-2; 8 nucleotides match TRBD1. This CDR3 is 13 amino acids long. The V and J ends lost 8 bases and 0 bases, in that order; junction bases with no gene match: 2. From germline, CDR1 is MDHEN and CDR2 SYDVKM. The CDR3 protein is CASLDRANYGYTF. CDR3 DNA sequence: TGTGCCAGCTTGGACAGGGCTAACTATGGCTACACCTTC.

Here the CDR3 DNA reads TGTGCCAGCAGCCCGGGACTAGCGGCATACAATGAGCAGTTCTTC. This codes for CASSPGLAAYNEQFF. This chain uses TRBV7-6 with TRBJ2-1; TRBD2 matches 11 bases. The V gene end was trimmed by 5 bases and the J gene end by 4 bases; junction bases not matched to a gene: 4. Germline V gives CDR1 SGHVS, CDR2 FNYEAQ. The CDR3 spans 15 residues. Combining the CDR3 with reference TRBV7-6 and TRBJ2-1 gives the whole variable domain GAGVSQSPRYKVTKRGQDVALRCDPISGHVSLYWYRQALGQGPEFLTYFNYEAQQDKSGLPNDRFSAERPEGSISTLTIQRTEQRDSAMYRCASSPGLAAYNEQFFGPGTRLTVL.

The V call is TRBV30, the J call TRBJ2-7, with TRBD2 as a possible D gene (5 bases). V was pared by 1 base and J by 4 bases, with 11 bases between. The CDR3 runs to 13 residues. The V gene's germline CDR1 is GTSNPN and CDR2 SVGIG (reference sequence). CDR3 protein: CAWSETEVYEQYF. The CDR3 DNA follows: TGTGCCTGGAGTGAAACGGAGGTTTACGAGCAGTACTTC.

V gene TRBV19 combines with J gene TRBJ2-7; tentative D call: TRBD1 (7 bases). Between the trimmed V and J ends, which lost 3 bases and 3 bases, there was a span of 15 bases. Germline CDR1 and CDR2: LNHDA and SQIVND (reference sequence). The CDR3 spans 15 residues. The CDR3, as DNA: TGTGCCAGTAGTATGACAGGGACTCGGATCTACGAGCAGTACTTC. Amino acid sequence: CASSMTGTRIYEQYF.

The V call is TRBV11-3, the J call TRBJ2-5, with D unresolved. This CDR3 has 13 residues. Trimming took off 2 bases at V and 3 bases at J, with 7 bases between the two ends. CDR1 SGHNT and CDR2 YENEEA come from the germline V gene. CDR3 in amino acids: CASSLWAEETQYF. The CDR3 coding sequence is TGTGCCAGCAGCTTATGGGCAGAAGAGACCCAGTACTTC.

In its sample, this clone was seen once. V gene TRBV21-1 combines with J gene TRBJ1-2. TRBV21-1 is a known pseudogene. The CDR3 contains 11 residues. The CDR3 nucleotides read TGTGCCGAGGGATCCAACTATGGCTACACCTTC. It codes for CAEGSNYGYTF.

This chain connects TRBV9 to TRBJ2-3; possibly TRBD1 for D (7 bases). CDR3 length: 15 residues. CDR1 and CDR2 from the germline V gene are SGDLS and YYNGEE. V was pared by 0 bases and J by 4 bases, with 12 bases between. The CDR3 reads CASSVADREADTQYF. Here the CDR3 DNA reads TGTGCCAGCAGCGTAGCTGACAGGGAGGCAGATACGCAGTATTTT.

The rearrangement links TRBV7-9 to TRBJ1-1, with TRBD1 matching over 9 bases. The CDR3 consists of 14 residues. The germline CDR1 and CDR2 sequences are SEHNR and FQNEAQ (reference sequence). Trimming removed 5 bases from V and 2 bases from J; junction bases left unmatched: 3. The CDR3 is CASSEDRGNTEAFF. The CDR3 coding sequence is TGTGCCAGCAGCGAGGACAGGGGTAACACTGAAGCTTTCTTT.

The chain couples TRBV2 to TRBJ2-7, with TRBD2 matching over 10 bases. The junction had 7 bases not matched to a gene; V was cut back by 1 base and J by 4 bases. The CDR3 totals 16 residues. Germline V gives CDR1 SNHLY, CDR2 FYNNEI. The CDR3, as DNA: TGTGCCAGCAGTGAAGTCGAGCGGGAGGGTCCATACGAGCAGTACTTC. This encodes CASSEVEREGPYEQYF.

This rearrangement joins TRBV4-2 to TRBJ1-1; no clear D. The CDR3 covers 15 residues. Trimming left V 0 bases short and J 4 bases short, with 12 bases between. Germline V gives CDR1 LGHNA, CDR2 YNFKEQ. CDR3 in DNA: TGTGCCAGCAGCCAAGATTCTCGAGGGTTCACTGAAGCTTTCTTT. Translating gives CASSQDSRGFTEAFF.

This clone was observed once. This chain links TRBV3-1 (or the pseudogene TRBV3-2) with TRBJ1-1; TRBD1 matches at 8 bases. Germline assignment: CDR1 LGHDT and CDR2 YNNKEL (reference sequence). V shed 3 bases, J shed 0 bases, and the junction held 3 bases outside the gene matches. There are 15 residues in the CDR3. Here the CDR3 DNA reads TGTGCCAGCAGCCAGAGGGACAGGATGAACACTGAAGCTTTCTTT. This translates into CASSQRDRMNTEAFF.

This clone was seen once. This sequence joins TRBV9 and TRBJ2-7, with 7 bases lining up with TRBD2. Germline CDR1 SGDLS, CDR2 YYNGEE. The CDR3 spans 13 residues. Trimming cost V 3 bases and J 6 bases; bases outside gene matches: 6. CDR3 in DNA: TGTGCCAGCAGCGAACTAGCGAGGGGCGAGCAGTACTTC. Protein product: CASSELARGEQYF.

CDR3 nucleotides: TGTGCCAGCTCACCACAGGGGATCCCCACAGATACGCAGTATTTT. It yields the protein CASSPQGIPTDTQYF. This chain uses TRBV18 with TRBJ2-3; perhaps TRBD1 as D (5 bases). The CDR3 spans 15 residues. Germline V lookup: CDR1 KGHSH, CDR2 LQKENI. The germline V and J ends were trimmed by 1 base and 2 bases, with 10 bases remaining between them.

V is TRBV11-1 and J is TRBJ2-7; 7 positions agree with TRBD1. Germline V lookup: CDR1 SGHAT, CDR2 FQDESV (reference sequence). J was trimmed by 3 bases and V by 5 bases; bases with no gene match: 10. This CDR3 contains 15 residues. CDR3 nucleotides: TGTGCCAGCAGCCTCGACAGGGTGATTCTCTACGAGCAGTACTTC. Translation gives CASSLDRVILYEQYF. Supplemented by reference TRBV11-1 and TRBJ2-7, the full variable domain reads EAEVAQSPRYKITEKSQAVAFWCDPISGHATLYWYRQILGQGPELLVQFQDESVVDDSQLPKDRFSAERLKGVDSTLKIQPAELGDSAMYLCASSLDRVILYEQYFGPGTRLTVT.

This clone was seen at least ten times. V gene TRBV6-2 or TRBV6-3 combines with J gene TRBJ1-1, with 7 bases that match TRBD1. The CDR3 is 17 amino acids. Germline assignment: CDR1 MNHEY and CDR2 SVGEGT. J was trimmed by 0 bases and V by 2 bases; bases with no gene match: 9. The CDR3 DNA reads as TGTGCCAGCAGTTACGCACAGGGGCTTGGGATGAACACTGAAGCTTTCTTT. Translation: CASSYAQGLGMNTEAFF.

This chain links TRBV19 with TRBJ1-4, with D perhaps matching TRBD1 (6 bases). Germline assignment: CDR1 LNHDA and CDR2 SQIVND (reference sequence). Trimming removed 2 bases at V and 13 bases at J, with 17 bases between. This CDR3 spans 14 amino acids. The CDR3 sequence is CASSIQGSIGVLFF. CDR3 DNA sequence: TGTGCCAGTAGTATACAGGGGTCTATTGGGGTACTGTTTTTT.

The chain links TRBV5-4 to TRBJ2-1, with 10 bases aligning to TRBD1. From germline, CDR1 is SGHNT and CDR2 YYREEE (reference sequence). The trim removed 4 bases at V and 7 bases at J, leaving 8 bases unmatched. The CDR3 is 15 amino acids. CDR3 residues: CASSVGGTGVNEQFF. The CDR3 DNA reads TGTGCCAGCAGCGTGGGAGGGACAGGGGTGAATGAGCAGTTCTTC.